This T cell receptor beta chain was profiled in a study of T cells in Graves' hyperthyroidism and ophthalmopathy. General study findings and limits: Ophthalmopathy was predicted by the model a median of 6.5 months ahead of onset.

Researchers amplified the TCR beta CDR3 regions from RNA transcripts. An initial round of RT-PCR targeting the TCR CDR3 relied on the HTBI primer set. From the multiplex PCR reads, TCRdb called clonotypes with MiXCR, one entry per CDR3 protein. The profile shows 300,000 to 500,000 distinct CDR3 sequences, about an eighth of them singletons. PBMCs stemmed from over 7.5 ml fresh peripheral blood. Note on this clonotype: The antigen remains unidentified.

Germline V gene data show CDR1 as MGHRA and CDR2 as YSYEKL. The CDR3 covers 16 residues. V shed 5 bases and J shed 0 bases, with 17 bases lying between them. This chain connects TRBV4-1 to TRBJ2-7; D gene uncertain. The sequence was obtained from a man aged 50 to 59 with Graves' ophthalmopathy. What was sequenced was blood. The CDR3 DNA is TGCGCCAGCAGCGCCAGTGTTGCCGCCAGCTCCTACGAGCAGTACTTC. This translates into CASSASVAASSYEQYF.